Sequencing of this T cell receptor beta chain was carried out in a study of neoadjuvant nivolumab and ipilimumab in lung cancer. Germline-derived CDR1 and CDR2 are MNHEY and SVGAGI. V trimming: 5 bases; J trimming: 6 bases; junction bases outside the gene matches: 6. The CDR3 is 13 amino acids. This clone came up a few times. Repertoires were generated with immunoSEQ multiplex PCR, while TCRdb's copy carries only in-frame clones and drops some. The sample shows about 18,000 clones, around 76% of them seen only once. The chain carries TRBV6-5 and TRBJ1-1, with 7 bases that match TRBD1. This TCR was recovered from an adult with non-small cell lung cancer. The sequencing here drew on tumor tissue, taken after neoadjuvant nivolumab, alone or with ipilimumab, at or shortly before surgery. The CDR3 DNA sequence: TGTGCCAGCAGTATAAACAGGGGCGCTGAAGCTTTCTTT. This sequence encodes CASSINRGAEAFF.